The next 30 T cell receptor beta chains were all read from a single sample in a study of naive and memory T cell subsets (dated by TCRdb to about 2017). Their target antigens are unknown. What the study reported, not specific to this receptor: Naive repertoires, especially CD8, contained a few larger clonotypes, possibly memory cells re-expressing CD45RA.

Library method: UMI-ligation and nested PCR. Sequencing took place on an Illumina MiSeq. An equimolar mix of two oligonucleotides covering both TRBC1 and TRBC2 was used as the beta constant-region primer. The ligated cDNA went through four rounds of PCR with nested alpha and beta constant-region primers together with the SP2 primer. TCRdb cleaned the public reads at Q25 with fastp, built clones with MiXCR and kept in-frame beta chains. Every entry covers one CDR3 protein and lists the most common genes and DNA from its rows. Within this sample are tens of thousands of distinct CDR3 sequences, with about 11% of them counted one time only. The ten largest clones capture just over 0.13% of the sample. Sequenced: naive CD4+ T cells from blood. This sample's cell subset or site label indicates: naive T cells, CD45RA high CD27+. All receptors derive from a human donor in good health.

This clonotype was counted a few times. V gene TRBV6-1 combines with J gene TRBJ2-6, with D possibly being TRBD1 (6 bases). In germline, CDR1 is MNHNS, CDR2 SASEGT. Trimming removed 4 bases at V and 5 bases at J, with 12 bases between. The CDR3 runs 15 residues. The CDR3 DNA sequence: TGTGCCAGCAGTGGACAGGCGATCCGGGCCAACGTCCTGACTTTC. Its protein is CASSGQAIRANVLTF.

This clonotype appeared many times. The rearrangement joins TRBV15 to TRBJ2-6; D is unclear. Germline CDR1 is LNHNV and CDR2 is YYDKDF (reference sequence). Between the trimmed V and J ends, which lost 7 bases and 0 bases, there was a span of 13 bases. The CDR3 loop spans 16 amino acids. CDR3 DNA sequence: TGTGCCACCAAATTATCGGACCGCTCTGGGGCCAACGTCCTGACTTTC. Amino acids: CATKLSDRSGANVLTF.

This clonotype came up many times. V gene TRBV2 combines with J gene TRBJ2-1, with D maybe TRBD1 (6 bases). Germline CDR1 and CDR2: SNHLY and FYNNEI. V was shortened by 5 bases and J by 8 bases, with 13 bases between the two germline ends. This CDR3 region has 13 residues. The CDR3 here is CASSKQGLDEQFF. The DNA for the CDR3 is TGTGCCAGCAGTAAACAGGGCCTGGATGAGCAGTTCTTC.

The DNA of the CDR3 is TGTGCCAGCAGCCCTCCCGGAACCAAAAACATTCAGTACTTC. Its protein product is CASSPPGTKNIQYF. The chain uses TRBV28 and TRBJ2-4; D call uncertain. The germline CDR1 and CDR2 sequences are MDHEN and SYDVKM. The length of the CDR3 is 14 residues. Trimming stripped 6 bases from V and 2 bases from J, with 11 bases between.

The chain combines TRBV7-9 with TRBJ1-1, with 8 nucleotides matching TRBD1. The trim removed 5 bases at V and 1 base at J, leaving 15 bases unmatched. The CDR3 consists of 18 residues. Germline-derived CDR1 and CDR2 are SEHNR and FQNEAQ (reference sequence). In DNA, the CDR3 is TGTGCCAGCAGCCCGGGGGACAGGCGGGGGGTTTCGAACACTGAAGCTTTCTTT. Its translation is CASSPGDRRGVSNTEAFF.

The chain employs TRBV6-4 and TRBJ2-3; D might be TRBD2 (5 bases). Germline-derived CDR1 and CDR2 are MRHNA and SNTAGT. The CDR3 has 14 residues. V lost 4 bases, J lost 2 bases, and 10 bases lay in between. CDR3 in DNA: TGTGCCAGCAGTGCCGGACTCTTCACAGATACGCAGTATTTT. Its translation: CASSAGLFTDTQYF.

This clonotype was counted between two and nine times. V gene TRBV30 combines with J gene TRBJ2-3; D tentatively reads TRBD1 or TRBD2 (5 bases each). The CDR3 extends over 16 amino acids. Looked up from germline, CDR1 is GTSNPN and CDR2 is SVGIG (reference sequence). V shed 0 bases and J shed 4 bases, with 17 bases lying between them. The CDR3 is CAWSVLWGSGADTQYF. The CDR3, as DNA: TGTGCCTGGAGTGTACTTTGGGGGAGTGGCGCAGATACGCAGTATTTT.

Only a few counts were recorded for this clonotype. The genes are TRBV11-2 and TRBJ2-7, with 7 bases identical to TRBD2. Germline CDR1 and CDR2: SGHAT and FQNNGV. CDR3 size: 13 residues. Trimming took 1 base from V and 6 from J; bases not matched to a gene: 3. CDR3 amino acids: CASSLGPGGEQYF. The DNA for the CDR3 is TGTGCCAGCAGCTTAGGCCCGGGGGGCGAGCAGTACTTC.

This rearrangement joins TRBV5-1 to TRBJ1-1, with 12 bases fitting TRBD1. CDR3 length: 17 amino acids. Germline assignment: CDR1 SGHRS and CDR2 YFSETQ. V dropped 0 bases and J dropped 1; count of bases not matched to a gene: 4. The CDR3 DNA is TGCGCCAGCAGCTTGGGGGACAGGGGGCGCGAGAACACTGAAGCTTTCTTT. Translation: CASSLGDRGRENTEAFF.

In this sample, this clonotype turned up a few times. This rearrangement joins TRBV23-1 to TRBJ1-5; D remains unclear. TRBV23-1 is annotated as an ORF whose role is uncertain. Trimming removed 6 bases at V and 4 bases at J, with 7 bases between. The length of the CDR3 is 12 residues. Written as DNA, the CDR3 is TGCGCCAGCAGCCGGGAAAATCAGCCCCAGCATTTT. As protein: CASSRENQPQHF.

The J gene is TRBJ2-2, the V gene TRBV24-1, with 7 nucleotides matching TRBD1. The V and J ends lost 6 bases and 0 bases, in that order; junction bases with no gene match: 6. The CDR3 extends over 16 amino acids. The germline CDR1 and CDR2 sequences are KGHDR and SFDVKD. CDR3 in DNA: TGTGCCACCAGTCCCCTGACAGGGACGAACACCGGGGAGCTGTTTTTT. Translated: CATSPLTGTNTGELFF.

The chain carries TRBV4-3 and TRBJ1-5; 10 bases fit TRBD1. This CDR3 has 16 amino acids. V shed 0 bases and J 6 bases; nucleotides not matched to a gene: 5. The germline gives CDR1 LGHNA, CDR2 YSLEER. CDR3 residues: CASSQDAGQGGQPQHF. The CDR3 DNA reads as TGCGCCAGCAGCCAAGATGCCGGACAGGGGGGTCAGCCCCAGCATTTT.

This sequence joins TRBV2 and TRBJ1-1; D is ambiguous. The germline V and J ends were trimmed by 6 bases and 4 bases, with 12 bases remaining between them. Germline assignment: CDR1 SNHLY and CDR2 FYNNEI. The length of the CDR3 is 13 residues. CDR3 DNA: TGTGCCAGCAGCAGTGAGGGAAGCACTGAAGCTTTCTTT. Amino acids: CASSSEGSTEAFF.

The rearrangement uses TRBV14 and TRBJ1-2; D unresolved. Germline CDR1 SGHDN, CDR2 FVKESK. V was pared by 9 bases and J by 4 bases, with 9 bases between. This CDR3 is 11 amino acids long. The CDR3 loop is CASSTSYGYTF. CDR3 coding DNA: TGTGCCAGTTCAACTTCCTATGGCTACACCTTC.

The chain combines TRBV20-1 with TRBJ2-3; 15 bases line up with TRBD2. With 6 bases clipped from V and 3 bases from J, the junction kept 4 bases outside the gene matches. The CDR3 sequence is 15 residues long. The germline V gene encodes CDR1 DFQATT and CDR2 SNEGSKA (reference sequence). CDR3 DNA: TGCAGTGCCTCCGGGACTAGCGGGAGGACAGATACGCAGTATTTT. It is translated as CSASGTSGRTDTQYF.

A few counts support this clonotype. J is TRBJ2-2 and V is TRBV6-1; D ambiguous. Germline V gives CDR1 MNHNS, CDR2 SASEGT. V lost 7 bases and J 1 base, leaving 10 bases between the germline ends. The CDR3 length is 14 residues. CDR3 region: CASIANRNTGELFF. The DNA of the CDR3 is TGTGCCAGCATCGCAAACAGGAACACCGGGGAGCTGTTTTTT.

V usage is TRBV7-2 and J usage is TRBJ1-1; maybe TRBD1 (5 bases). Germline V gene sequence: CDR1 SGHTA, CDR2 FQGNSA. This CDR3 has 11 amino acids. Trimming removed 5 bases from V and 8 bases from J, with 9 bases in between. The CDR3 region has the DNA TGTGCCAGCAGCCCTCCAGGGGAAGCTTTCTTT. Translated: CASSPPGEAFF.

The gene calls are TRBV5-1 and TRBJ2-2, with TRBD1 identical over 8 bases. The germline CDR1 and CDR2 sequences are SGHRS and YFSETQ. The V segment lost 4 bases and the J segment 3 bases; nucleotides outside the gene matches: 5. This CDR3 spans 15 amino acids. The CDR3 coding sequence is TGCGCCAGCAGCCCGACAGGGGCTGACACCGGGGAGCTGTTTTTT. It specifies CASSPTGADTGELFF.

CDR3 DNA: TGCGCCAGCAGCTTGGAGGGGGTTAACTATGGCTACACCTTC. Protein: CASSLEGVNYGYTF. The J gene is TRBJ1-2, the V gene TRBV5-1; maybe TRBD1 (6 bases). CDR1 SGHRS and CDR2 YFSETQ come from the germline V gene. The CDR3 has 14 residues. V was cut by 0 bases and J by 1 base, with 7 bases left in between.

This clonotype was seen at least ten times. The chain links TRBV20-1 to TRBJ2-3; 10 nucleotides match TRBD2. The germline CDR1 and CDR2 sequences are DFQATT and SNEGSKA (reference sequence). The CDR3 is 17 residues long. With 6 bases clipped from V and 1 base from J, the junction kept 13 bases outside the gene matches. The CDR3, as DNA: TGCAGTGCCCTTGAGCGGGGGGGGGCTTTGGGCACAGATACGCAGTATTTT. It codes for CSALERGGALGTDTQYF.

This clonotype turned up a few times. The chain combines TRBV7-9 with TRBJ2-2; D is ambiguous. This CDR3 is built from 16 residues. Per germline, CDR1 SEHNR and CDR2 FQNEAQ (reference sequence). V was clipped by 5 bases and J by 1 base, with 14 bases between them. In DNA, the CDR3 is TGTGCCAGCAGCGCCCGGAATAGGGAGAACACCGGGGAGCTGTTTTTT. Translated, it gives CASSARNRENTGELFF.

This clonotype was detected many times. CDR3 nucleotides: TGTGCCTGGAGGACAGGGTCGAACACCGGGGAGCTGTTTTTT. Amino acids: CAWRTGSNTGELFF. The chain links TRBV30 to TRBJ2-2; 7 bases agree with TRBD1. V lost 3 bases, J lost 0 bases, and 1 base stayed unmatched. This CDR3 spans 14 amino acids. The germline V gene has CDR1 GTSNPN and CDR2 SVGIG (reference sequence).

V is TRBV6-2 or TRBV6-3 and J is TRBJ1-5; possibly TRBD1 for D (6 bases). V was clipped by 8 bases and J by 1 base, with 15 bases between them. CDR1 is MNHEY and CDR2 is SVGEGT in the germline V gene. The CDR3 is 15 amino acids. CDR3 in DNA: TGTGCCAGCGGTAAGGACAGAAAGAGCAATCAGCCCCAGCATTTT. Translation gives CASGKDRKSNQPQHF.

This chain links TRBV12-3 or TRBV12-4 with TRBJ2-5; D is unclear. This CDR3 comprises 15 residues. Trimming stripped 3 bases from V and 5 bases from J, with 16 bases between. The CDR3 sequence is CASSLGLRFPETQYF. The CDR3 DNA is TGTGCCAGCAGTTTGGGATTGAGGTTTCCGGAGACCCAGTACTTC.

This clonotype came up a few times. DNA of the CDR3: TGTGCCAGCAGTCCCGGGACAAGTAGCAATCAGCCCCAGCATTTT. Amino acid sequence: CASSPGTSSNQPQHF. The V gene is TRBV6-2 or TRBV6-3, the J gene TRBJ1-5; D might be TRBD1 (6 bases). The CDR3 is made up of 15 amino acids. With 5 bases removed from V and 0 bases from J, the gap between germline ends came to 11 bases. From germline, CDR1 is MNHEY and CDR2 SVGEGT.

This clonotype was seen once. This may arise from a read error, as a much more abundant clone is one base away. The J gene is TRBJ2-5, the V gene TRBV12-3 or TRBV12-4, with D tentatively TRBD1 (5 bases). The CDR3 sequence is 15 residues long. Trimming cost V 6 bases and J 2 bases, with 16 bases left between them. The CDR3, as DNA: TGTGCCAGCAGATATCGCCAGGACAAGCAAGAGACCCAGTACTTC. This translates into CASRYRQDKQETQYF.

Only a few counts were recorded for this clonotype. The rearrangement joins TRBV7-9 to TRBJ1-2, with unresolved D. Trimming took 5 bases from V and 5 from J, leaving 18 bases between them. The CDR3 extends over 15 amino acids. Germline V gene data show CDR1 as SEHNR and CDR2 as FQNEAQ (reference sequence). The CDR3: CASSPLEPGAYGYTF. Written as DNA, the CDR3 is TGTGCCAGCAGCCCTCTGGAGCCCGGAGCATATGGCTACACCTTC. The full variable domain, in which reference TRBV7-9 and TRBJ1-2 provide the parts outside the CDR3, is DTGVSQNPRHKITKRGQNVTFRCDPISEHNRLYWYRQTLGQGPEFLTYFQNEAQLEKSRLLSDRFSAERPKGSFSTLEIQRTEQGDSAMYLCASSPLEPGAYGYTFGSGTRLTVV.

This clonotype has at least ten counts. This CDR3 reads CASSFSRTEAFF. As DNA, the CDR3 is TGTGCCAGCAGTTTCTCCCGCACTGAAGCTTTCTTT. The genes are TRBV12-3 or TRBV12-4 and TRBJ1-1; D unclear. V shed 3 bases and J shed 4 bases, with 6 bases lying between them. This CDR3 contains 12 residues.

This clonotype has ten or more counts. V gene TRBV6-5 combines with J gene TRBJ2-3; D remains ambiguous. The ends were cut back, 6 bases at V and 0 bases at J, with 10 bases in the middle. The length of the CDR3 is 14 residues. Germline V gene sequence: CDR1 MNHEY, CDR2 SVGAGI. The CDR3 DNA reads as TGTGCCAGCAGGAGGACGGCTAGCACAGATACGCAGTATTTT. This translates into CASRRTASTDTQYF.

In its sample, this clonotype was seen a few times. The genes are TRBV7-2 and TRBJ2-7; D not resolved. V gave up 2 bases and J gave up 6 bases, with 23 bases separating them. Germline V gene sequence: CDR1 SGHTA, CDR2 FQGNSA. CDR3 length: 17 residues. The CDR3 nucleotides read TGTGCCAGCAGCTTATTAGGGTCCGCTGTTCCTGTATCCGAGCAGTACTTC. Translation: CASSLLGSAVPVSEQYF.